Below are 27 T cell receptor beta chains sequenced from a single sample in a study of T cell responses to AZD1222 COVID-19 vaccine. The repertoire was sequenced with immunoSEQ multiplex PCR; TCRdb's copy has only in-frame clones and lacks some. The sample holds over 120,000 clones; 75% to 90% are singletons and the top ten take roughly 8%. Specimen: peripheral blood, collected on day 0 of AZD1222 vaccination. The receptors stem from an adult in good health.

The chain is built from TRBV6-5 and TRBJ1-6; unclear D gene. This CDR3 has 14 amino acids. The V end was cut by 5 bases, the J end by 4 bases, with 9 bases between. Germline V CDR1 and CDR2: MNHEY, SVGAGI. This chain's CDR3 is CASSLLNYNSPLHF. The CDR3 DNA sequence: TGTGCCAGCAGTCTTTTGAATTATAATTCACCCCTCCACTTT.

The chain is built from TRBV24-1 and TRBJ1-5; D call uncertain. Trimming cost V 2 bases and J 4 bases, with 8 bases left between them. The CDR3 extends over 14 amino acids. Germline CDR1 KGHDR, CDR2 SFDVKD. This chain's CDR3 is CATSDSSGNQPQHF. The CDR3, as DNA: TGTGCCACCAGTGATTCTAGCGGGAATCAGCCCCAGCATTTT.

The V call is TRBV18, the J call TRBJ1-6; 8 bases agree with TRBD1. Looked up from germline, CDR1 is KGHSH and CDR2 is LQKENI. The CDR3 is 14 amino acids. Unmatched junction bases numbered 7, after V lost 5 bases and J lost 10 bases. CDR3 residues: CASSSGQGLSPLHF. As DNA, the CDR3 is TGTGCCAGCTCATCTGGACAGGGCTTATCACCCCTCCACTTT.

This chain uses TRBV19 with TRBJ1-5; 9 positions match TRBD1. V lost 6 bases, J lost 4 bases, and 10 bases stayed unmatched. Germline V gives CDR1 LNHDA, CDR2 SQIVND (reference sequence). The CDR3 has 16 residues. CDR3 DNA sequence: TGTGCCAGTAGCATGACGGACAGGGGTAGAAATCAGCCCCAGCATTTT. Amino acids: CASSMTDRGRNQPQHF.

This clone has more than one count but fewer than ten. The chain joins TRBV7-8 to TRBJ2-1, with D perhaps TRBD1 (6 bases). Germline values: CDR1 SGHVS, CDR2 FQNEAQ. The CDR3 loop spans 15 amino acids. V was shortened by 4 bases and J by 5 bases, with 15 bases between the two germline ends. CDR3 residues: CASSSYRVGNNEQFF. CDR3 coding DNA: TGTGCCAGCAGCTCTTACAGGGTGGGGAACAATGAGCAGTTCTTC. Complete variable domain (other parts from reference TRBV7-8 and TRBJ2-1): GAGVSQSPRYKVAKRGQDVALRCDPISGHVSLFWYQQALGQGPEFLTYFQNEAQLDKSGLPSDRFFAERPEGSVSTLKIQRTQQEDSAVYLCASSSYRVGNNEQFFGPGTRLTVL.

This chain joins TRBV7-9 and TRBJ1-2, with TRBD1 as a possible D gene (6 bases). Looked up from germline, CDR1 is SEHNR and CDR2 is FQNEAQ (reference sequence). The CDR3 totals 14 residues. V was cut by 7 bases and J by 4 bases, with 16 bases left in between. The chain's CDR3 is CASTRQATGYGYTF. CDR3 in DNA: TGTGCCAGCACCAGACAGGCCACGGGCTATGGCTACACCTTC.

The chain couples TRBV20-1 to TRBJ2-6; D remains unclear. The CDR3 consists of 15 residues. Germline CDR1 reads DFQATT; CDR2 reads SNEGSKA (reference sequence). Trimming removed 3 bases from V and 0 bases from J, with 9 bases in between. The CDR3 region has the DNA TGCAGTGCTAGTAAGGGAACCTCTGGGGCCAACGTCCTGACTTTC. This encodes CSASKGTSGANVLTF.

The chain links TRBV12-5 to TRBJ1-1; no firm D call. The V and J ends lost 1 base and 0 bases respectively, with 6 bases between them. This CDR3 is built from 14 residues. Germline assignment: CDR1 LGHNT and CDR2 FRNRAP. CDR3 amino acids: CASGLETMNTEAFF. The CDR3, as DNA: TGTGCTAGTGGTTTGGAAACCATGAACACTGAAGCTTTCTTT.

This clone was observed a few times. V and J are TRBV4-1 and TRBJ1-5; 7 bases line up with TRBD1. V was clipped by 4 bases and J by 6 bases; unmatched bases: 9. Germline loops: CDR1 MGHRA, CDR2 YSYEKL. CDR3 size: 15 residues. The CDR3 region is CASSPFHRGGQPQHF. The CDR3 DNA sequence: TGCGCCAGCAGCCCTTTCCACAGGGGAGGTCAGCCCCAGCATTTT.

CDR3: CASGSGGLDTDTQYF. CDR3 nucleotide sequence: TGTGCCAGCGGAAGCGGGGGACTAGATACAGATACGCAGTATTTT. The chain carries TRBV2 and TRBJ2-3; 8 bases fit TRBD2. There are 15 residues in the CDR3. V shed 8 bases, J shed 3 bases, and the junction held 10 bases outside the gene matches. Germline V CDR1 and CDR2: SNHLY, FYNNEI.

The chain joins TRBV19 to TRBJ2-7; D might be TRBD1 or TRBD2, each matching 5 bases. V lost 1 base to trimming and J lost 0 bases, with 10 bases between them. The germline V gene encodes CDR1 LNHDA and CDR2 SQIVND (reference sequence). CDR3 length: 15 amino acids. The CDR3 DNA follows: TGTGCCAGTAGTATAGGACGGGGCCTCTCCTACGAGCAGTACTTC. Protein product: CASSIGRGLSYEQYF.

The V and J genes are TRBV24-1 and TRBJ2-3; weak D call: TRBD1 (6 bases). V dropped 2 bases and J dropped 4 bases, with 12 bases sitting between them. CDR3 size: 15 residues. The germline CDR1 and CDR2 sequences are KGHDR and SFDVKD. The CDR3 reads CATSDWGGGADTQYF. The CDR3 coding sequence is TGTGCCACCAGTGATTGGGGTGGGGGCGCAGATACGCAGTATTTT.

CDR3 DNA sequence: TGTGCCTGGAGTGTAGACGGGAACTATGGCTACACCTTC. It codes for CAWSVDGNYGYTF. This chain links TRBV30 with TRBJ1-2; D uncertain. The CDR3 spans 13 residues. Germline V gene lookup returns CDR1 GTSNPN and CDR2 SVGIG (reference sequence). The V and J ends lost 0 bases and 2 bases respectively, with 7 bases between them. The variable domain in full, completed from reference TRBV30 and TRBJ1-2, reads SQTIHQWPATLVQPVGSPLSLECTVEGTSNPNLYWYRQAAGRGLQLLFYSVGIGQISSEVPQNLSASRPQDRQFILSSKKLLLSDSGFYLCAWSVDGNYGYTFGSGTRLTVV.

CDR3 DNA sequence: TGTGCCAGCAGCTGGACAGAGCAATACAATGAGCAGTTCTTC. This codes for CASSWTEQYNEQFF. The V call is TRBV6-5, the J call TRBJ2-1; TRBD1 is a possible D gene (6 bases). Trimming pared 6 bases from V and 4 bases from J, leaving 13 bases between. Germline assignment: CDR1 MNHEY and CDR2 SVGAGI. CDR3 length: 14 residues.

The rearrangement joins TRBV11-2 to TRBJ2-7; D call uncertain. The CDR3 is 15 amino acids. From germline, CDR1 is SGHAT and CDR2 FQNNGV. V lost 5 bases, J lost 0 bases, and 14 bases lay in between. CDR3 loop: CASSPAYTSSYEQYF. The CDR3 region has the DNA TGTGCCAGCAGCCCGGCATACACAAGCTCCTACGAGCAGTACTTC.

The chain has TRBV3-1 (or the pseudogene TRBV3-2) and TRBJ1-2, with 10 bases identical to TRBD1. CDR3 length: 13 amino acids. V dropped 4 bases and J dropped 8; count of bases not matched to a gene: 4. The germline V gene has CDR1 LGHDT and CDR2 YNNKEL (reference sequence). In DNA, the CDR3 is TGTGCCAGCAGCCCGACAGGGGGCCTCGGCTACACCTTC. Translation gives CASSPTGGLGYTF.

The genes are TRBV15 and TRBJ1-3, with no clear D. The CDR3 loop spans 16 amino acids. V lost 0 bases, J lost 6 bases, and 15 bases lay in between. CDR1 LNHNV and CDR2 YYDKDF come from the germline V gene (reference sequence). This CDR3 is CATSRDAMGAQNTIYF. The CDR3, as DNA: TGTGCCACCAGCAGAGATGCAATGGGAGCCCAAAACACCATATATTTT.

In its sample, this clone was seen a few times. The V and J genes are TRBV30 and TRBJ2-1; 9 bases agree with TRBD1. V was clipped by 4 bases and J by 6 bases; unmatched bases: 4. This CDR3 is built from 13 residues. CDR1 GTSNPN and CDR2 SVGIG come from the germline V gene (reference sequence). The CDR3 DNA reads TGTGCCTGGAAAGGGACAGGGACCAATGAGCAGTTCTTC. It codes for CAWKGTGTNEQFF.

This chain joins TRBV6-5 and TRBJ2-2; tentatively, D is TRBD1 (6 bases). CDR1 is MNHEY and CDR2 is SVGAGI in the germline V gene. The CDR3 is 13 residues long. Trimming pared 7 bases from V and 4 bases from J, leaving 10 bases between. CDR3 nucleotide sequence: TGTGCCAGCAACGCAGGGGCCACCGGGGAGCTGTTTTTT. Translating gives CASNAGATGELFF.

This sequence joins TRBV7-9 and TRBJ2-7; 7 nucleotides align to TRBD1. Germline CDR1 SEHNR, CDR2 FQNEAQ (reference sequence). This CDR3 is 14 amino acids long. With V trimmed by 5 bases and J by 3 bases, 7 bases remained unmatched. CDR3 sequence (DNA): TGTGCCAGCAGCCCGACAGGGATGAACTACGAGCAGTACTTC. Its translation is CASSPTGMNYEQYF.

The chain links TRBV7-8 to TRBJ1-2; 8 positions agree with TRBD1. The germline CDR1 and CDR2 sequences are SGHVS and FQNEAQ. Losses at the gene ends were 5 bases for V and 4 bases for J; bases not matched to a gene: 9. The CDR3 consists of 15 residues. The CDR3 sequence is CASSPGQGAIYGYTF. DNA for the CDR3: TGTGCCAGCAGCCCCGGGCAGGGGGCAATCTATGGCTACACCTTC.

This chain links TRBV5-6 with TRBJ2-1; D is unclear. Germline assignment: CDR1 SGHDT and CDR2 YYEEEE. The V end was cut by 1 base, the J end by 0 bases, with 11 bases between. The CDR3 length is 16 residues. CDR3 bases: TGTGCCAGCAGCTTGCCCGGTTTCCGCTCCTACAATGAGCAGTTCTTC. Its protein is CASSLPGFRSYNEQFF.

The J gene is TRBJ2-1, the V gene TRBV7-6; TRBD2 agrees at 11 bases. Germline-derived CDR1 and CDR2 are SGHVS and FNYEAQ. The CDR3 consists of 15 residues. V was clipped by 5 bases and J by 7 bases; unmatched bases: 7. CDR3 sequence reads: CASSELAGAGNEQFF. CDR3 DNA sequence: TGTGCCAGCAGCGAACTAGCGGGAGCTGGGAATGAGCAGTTCTTC.

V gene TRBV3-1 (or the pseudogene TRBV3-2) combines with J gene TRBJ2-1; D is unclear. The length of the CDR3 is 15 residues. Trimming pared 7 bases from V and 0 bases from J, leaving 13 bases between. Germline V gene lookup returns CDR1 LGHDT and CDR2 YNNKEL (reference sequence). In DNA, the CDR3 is TGTGCCAGCAATTCAGGCCAATTCTCCTACAATGAGCAGTTCTTC. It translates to CASNSGQFSYNEQFF.

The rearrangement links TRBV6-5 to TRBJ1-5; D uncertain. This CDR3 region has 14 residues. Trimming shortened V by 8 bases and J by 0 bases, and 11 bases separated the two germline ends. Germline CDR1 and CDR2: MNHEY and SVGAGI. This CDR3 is CASHTDYSNQPQHF. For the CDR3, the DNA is TGTGCCAGCCACACGGATTATAGCAATCAGCCCCAGCATTTT.

The CDR3 DNA follows: TGTGCCAGCAGCTTCTCGGGGGCGAGCGGTCTGTACTTC. It encodes CASSFSGASGLYF. V usage is TRBV5-8 and J usage is TRBJ2-4; D possibly matches TRBD1 or TRBD2 (6 bases each). The germline CDR1 and CDR2 sequences are SGHTS and YDEGEE. V lost 2 bases, J lost 15 bases, and 18 bases lay in between. The CDR3 runs 13 residues. The complete variable domain, with remaining parts taken from reference TRBV5-8 and TRBJ2-4, reads EAGVTQSPTHLIKTRGQQATLRCSPISGHTSVYWYQQALGLGLQFLLWYDEGEERNRGNFPPRFSGRQFPNYSSELNVNALELEDSALYLCASSFSGASGLYFGAGTRLSVL.

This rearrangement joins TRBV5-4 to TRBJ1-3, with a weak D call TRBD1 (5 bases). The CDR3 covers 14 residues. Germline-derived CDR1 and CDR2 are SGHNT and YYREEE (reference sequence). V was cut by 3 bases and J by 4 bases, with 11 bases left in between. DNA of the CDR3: TGTGCCAGCAGCTCGGGGACGATCGGAAACACCATATATTTT. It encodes CASSSGTIGNTIYF.